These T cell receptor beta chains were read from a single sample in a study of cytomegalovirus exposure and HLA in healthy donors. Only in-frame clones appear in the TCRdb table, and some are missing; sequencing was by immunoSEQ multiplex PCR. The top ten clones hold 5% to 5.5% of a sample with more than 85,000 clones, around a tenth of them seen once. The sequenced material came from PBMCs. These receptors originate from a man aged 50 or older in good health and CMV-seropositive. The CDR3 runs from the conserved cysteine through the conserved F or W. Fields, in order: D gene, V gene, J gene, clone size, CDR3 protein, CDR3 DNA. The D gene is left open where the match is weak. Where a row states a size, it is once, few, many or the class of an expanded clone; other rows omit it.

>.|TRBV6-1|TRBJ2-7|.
CASSHTSGEQYF
TGTGCCAGCAGCCATACATCGGGCGAGCAGTACTTC
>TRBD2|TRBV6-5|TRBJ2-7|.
CASSPTSGSGQYF
TGTGCCAGCAGTCCTACTAGCGGGAGTGGGCAGTACTTC
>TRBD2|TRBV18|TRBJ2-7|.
CASSPGLAGYYEQYF
TGTGCCAGCTCACCGGGACTAGCGGGTTACTACGAGCAGTACTTC
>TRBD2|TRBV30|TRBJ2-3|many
CAWSRGTNTDTQYF
TGTGCCTGGAGTCGGGGGACTAACACAGATACGCAGTATTTT
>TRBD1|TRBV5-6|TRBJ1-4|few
CASRLAGGNEKLFF
TGTGCCAGCAGGCTCGCAGGGGGCAATGAAAAACTGTTTTTT
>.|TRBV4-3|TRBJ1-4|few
CASSQDVPFEGANEKLFF
TGCGCCAGCAGCCAAGATGTCCCCTTCGAAGGGGCTAATGAAAAACTGTTTTTT
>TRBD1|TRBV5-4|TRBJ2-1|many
CASSSGTVSYNEQFF
TGTGCCAGCAGCTCCGGGACAGTATCCTACAATGAGCAGTTCTTC
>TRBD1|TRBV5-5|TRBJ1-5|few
CASSFGTGNNQPQHF
TGTGCCAGCAGCTTTGGGACAGGGAACAATCAGCCCCAGCATTTT
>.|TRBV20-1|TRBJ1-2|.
CSANPGYGYTF
TGCAGTGCTAACCCAGGCTATGGCTACACCTTC
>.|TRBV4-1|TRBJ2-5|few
CASSQDERGLVQETQYF
TGCGCCAGCAGCCAAGATGAAAGGGGACTGGTCCAAGAGACCCAGTACTTC
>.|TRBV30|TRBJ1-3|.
CAWSERNTIYF
TGTGCCTGGAGCGAGAGAAACACCATATATTTT
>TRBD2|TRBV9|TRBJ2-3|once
CASNSGSGRADTQYF
TGTGCCAGCAACTCTGGTAGCGGGAGAGCAGATACGCAGTATTTT
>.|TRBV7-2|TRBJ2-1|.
CASSLAARGGEQFF
TGTGCCAGCAGCTTAGCGGCTAGGGGGGGTGAGCAGTTCTTC
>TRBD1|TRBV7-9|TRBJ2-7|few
CASSPWTGFDYEQYF
TGTGCCAGCAGCCCCTGGACAGGGTTTGACTACGAGCAGTACTTC
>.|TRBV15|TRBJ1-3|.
CATSPGSSGNTIYF
TGTGCCACCAGCCCCGGGAGCTCTGGAAACACCATATATTTT
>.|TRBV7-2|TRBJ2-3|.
CASSLGGLTTDTQYF
TGTGCCAGCAGCTTAGGGGGACTCACTACAGATACGCAGTATTTT
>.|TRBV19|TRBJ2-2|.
CASGAFVGELFF
TGTGCCAGTGGGGCCTTCGTCGGGGAGCTGTTTTTT
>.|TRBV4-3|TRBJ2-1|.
CASSQLGGSSYNEQFF
TGCGCCAGCAGCCAGTTGGGGGGATCTTCCTACAATGAGCAGTTCTTC
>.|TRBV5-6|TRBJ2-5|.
CASSLSRQIHQETQYF
TGTGCCAGCAGCTTGTCCAGGCAGATTCACCAAGAGACCCAGTACTTC
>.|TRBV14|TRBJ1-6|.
CASSRAFDRPTYNSPLHF
TGTGCCAGCAGCCGCGCCTTTGACAGGCCCACCTATAATTCACCCCTCCACTTT
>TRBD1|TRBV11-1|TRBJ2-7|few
CASSLQTGKPLEQYF
TGTGCCAGCAGCCTCCAGACAGGGAAGCCCCTCGAGCAGTACTTC
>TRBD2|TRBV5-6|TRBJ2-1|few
CASSLAGLWTSGWNEQFF
TGTGCCAGCAGCTTGGCCGGGTTGTGGACTAGCGGGTGGAATGAGCAGTTCTTC
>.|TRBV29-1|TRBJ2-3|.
CSVAQGSTDTQYF
TGCAGCGTTGCTCAGGGGAGCACAGATACGCAGTATTTT
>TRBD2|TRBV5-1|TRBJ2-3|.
CASSLGAGGGDTQYF
TGCGCCAGCAGCTTGGGCGCGGGAGGAGGGGATACGCAGTATTTT
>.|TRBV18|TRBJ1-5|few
CASSLVQGKGGNQPQHF
TGTGCCAGCTCACTCGTCCAGGGGAAAGGTGGCAATCAGCCCCAGCATTTT
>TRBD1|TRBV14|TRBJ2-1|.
CASSGYVGTGGQNEQFF
TGTGCCAGCAGCGGTTACGTAGGGACAGGAGGGCAGAATGAGCAGTTCTTC
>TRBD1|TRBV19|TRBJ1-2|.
CASSIGQGERGVYGYTF
TGTGCCAGTAGTATTGGGCAGGGGGAAAGGGGAGTCTATGGCTACACCTTC
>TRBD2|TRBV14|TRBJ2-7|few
CASRTSGGFEQYF
TGTGCCAGCAGGACTAGCGGGGGCTTCGAGCAGTACTTC
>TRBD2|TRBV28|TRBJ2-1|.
CASSLAGTSGRAEQFF
TGTGCCAGCAGTTTGGCCGGGACTAGCGGGAGGGCCGAGCAGTTCTTC
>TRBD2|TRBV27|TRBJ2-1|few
CASSFSSGSYNEQFF
TGTGCCAGCAGTTTCTCGAGCGGGAGTTACAATGAGCAGTTCTTC
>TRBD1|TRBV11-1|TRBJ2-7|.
CASSSRDRDHEQYF
TGTGCCAGCAGCTCCCGGGACAGGGACCACGAGCAGTACTTC
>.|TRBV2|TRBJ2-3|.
CASSVDGGSDTQYF
TGTGCCAGCAGTGTGGATGGAGGGTCAGATACGCAGTATTTT
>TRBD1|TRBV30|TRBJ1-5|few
CAWSTGTGKQPQHF
TGTGCCTGGAGCACCGGGACAGGGAAGCAGCCCCAGCATTTT
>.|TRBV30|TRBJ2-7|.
CAEADLAKAYEQYF
TGTGCGGAAGCGGACCTAGCGAAGGCCTACGAGCAGTACTTC
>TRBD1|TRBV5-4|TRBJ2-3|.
CASSPSGTGKTEDTQYF
TGTGCCAGCAGCCCCTCCGGGACAGGGAAGACGGAAGATACGCAGTATTTT
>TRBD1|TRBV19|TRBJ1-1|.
CASSIYGSGQVNTEAFF
TGTGCCAGTAGTATATATGGATCGGGACAGGTGAACACTGAAGCTTTCTTT
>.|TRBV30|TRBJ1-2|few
CAWSLGQSGGGYTF
TGTGCCTGGAGTCTTGGACAGAGTGGGGGTGGCTACACCTTC
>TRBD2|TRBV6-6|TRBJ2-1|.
CASSTRTSGSYNEQFF
TGTGCCAGCAGTACCCGGACTAGCGGCTCCTACAATGAGCAGTTCTTC
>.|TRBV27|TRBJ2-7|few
CASSFGQPTYEQYF
TGTGCCAGCAGTTTTGGGCAGCCAACCTACGAGCAGTACTTC
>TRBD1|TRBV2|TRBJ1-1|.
CASSESHPLQGARTEAFF
TGTGCCAGCAGTGAATCCCACCCGCTACAGGGGGCGAGGACTGAAGCTTTCTTT
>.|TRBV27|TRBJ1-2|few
CASSIFGGPNYGYTF
TGTGCCAGCAGTATCTTCGGAGGACCGAACTATGGCTACACCTTC
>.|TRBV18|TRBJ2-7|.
CASSPLRQTYEQYF
TGTGCCAGCTCACCACTGCGGCAGACCTACGAGCAGTACTTC
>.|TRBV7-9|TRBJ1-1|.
CASSALLNTEAFF
TGTGCCTCAAGTGCACTGCTGAACACTGAAGCTTTCTTT
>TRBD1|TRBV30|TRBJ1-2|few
CAWGQGSNYGYTF
TGTGCCTGGGGACAGGGGAGCAACTATGGCTACACCTTC
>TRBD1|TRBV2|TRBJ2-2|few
CASSETGGRNTGELFF
TGTGCCAGCAGCGAAACAGGGGGCAGGAACACCGGGGAGCTGTTTTTT
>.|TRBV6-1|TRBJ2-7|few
CASSETTGRIYEQYF
TGTGCCAGCAGTGAAACGACGGGTAGGATTTACGAGCAGTACTTC
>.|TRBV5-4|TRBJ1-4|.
CASSPSGGGEKLFF
TGTGCCAGCAGTCCATCTGGGGGAGGAGAAAAACTGTTTTTT
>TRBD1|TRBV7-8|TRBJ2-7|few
CASSPRTGGGEQYF
TGTGCCAGCAGCCCCAGGACAGGGGGAGGCGAGCAGTACTTC